This TCR beta chain stems from a study of blood T cell repertoires in COVID-19. Study details: Nucleic acid was either cDNA or gDNA, and it came from T cells, B-cell-depleted T cells, or PBMCs.

The CDR3 is 14 residues long. Germline V gene lookup returns CDR1 SGHDT and CDR2 YYEEEE. V gave up 2 bases and J gave up 1 base, with 9 bases separating them. As originally analysed: Reference gene primer amplification gave nucleated cell count estimates. Profiled with immunoSEQ multiplex PCR; TCRdb holds only in-frame clones, not every one. D and trimming were read from the DNA, whereas the V and J calls and clone size are those reported in that table. The table shows 150,000 to 190,000 clones, with over 60% occurring only once. The chain employs TRBV5-6 and TRBJ2-5; D is undetermined. The sample taken for sequencing was peripheral blood. The receptor comes from a woman of 80 years or more with acute or convalescent COVID-19. The CDR3: CASSFKSRQETQYF. As DNA, the CDR3 is TGTGCCAGCAGCTTTAAGAGCCGCCAAGAGACCCAGTACTTC.